The 23 T cell receptor beta chains in this list originate from one sample, sequenced in a study of PD-L1 blockade in urothelial cancer. The method was immunoSEQ multiplex PCR; TCRdb's version includes in-frame clones alone and lacks a portion of them. The data show around 50,000 clones, over 75% seen once. Time point: peripheral blood 6 weeks after treatment start. Here the sequenced sample was PBMCs, taken around atezolizumab (anti-PD-L1) treatment. The origin of the receptors is a man aged 45-60 years with urothelial cancer.

The genes are TRBV6-5 and TRBJ1-1; no clear D. CDR3 length equals 15 residues. V was trimmed by 0 bases and J by 0 bases, leaving 8 bases between them. Germline CDR1 MNHEY, CDR2 SVGAGI. For the CDR3, the DNA is TGTGCCAGCAGTTACTCGACACCGCTGAACACTGAAGCTTTCTTT. Residues: CASSYSTPLNTEAFF.

This rearrangement joins TRBV10-2 to TRBJ2-5, with 8 nucleotides matching TRBD2. The CDR3 runs 16 residues. V gave up 8 bases and J gave up 4 bases; unmatched junction bases: 15. Germline lookup yields CDR1 WSHSY and CDR2 SAAADI. DNA for the CDR3: TGCGCCAGCCATGCAGCGGGAGCGGCCGGTGGAGAGACCCAGTACTTC. It translates to CASHAAGAAGGETQYF.

V gene TRBV28 combines with J gene TRBJ2-7, with 13 nucleotides matching TRBD2. V dropped 5 bases and J dropped 0; count of bases not matched to a gene: 1. Per the germline V gene, CDR1 is MDHEN and CDR2 is SYDVKM. The CDR3 sequence is 15 residues long. The CDR3 DNA is TGTGCCAGCAGTGGGACTAGCGGGGCCTCCTACGAGCAGTACTTC. Its protein is CASSGTSGASYEQYF.

The chain is built from TRBV27 and TRBJ2-1, with D unresolved. V lost 6 bases to trimming and J lost 4 bases, with 7 bases between them. CDR1 is MNHEY, CDR2 SMNVEV, per germline (reference sequence). The CDR3 covers 12 residues. CDR3 residues: CASREIYNEQFF. The CDR3 DNA reads TGTGCCAGCAGGGAGATTTACAATGAGCAGTTCTTC.

The CDR3 nucleotides are TGTGCCAGCAGTTTATTCGGCAGCGCGAGCAATCAGCCCCAGCATTTT. Translated, it gives CASSLFGSASNQPQHF. The gene calls are TRBV27 and TRBJ1-5; D call uncertain. Germline CDR1 and CDR2: MNHEY and SMNVEV (reference sequence). The V and J ends lost 1 base and 1 base respectively, with 11 bases between them. The CDR3 loop spans 16 amino acids.

The chain links TRBV28 to TRBJ2-1; the match to TRBD1 covers 9 bases. Germline lookup yields CDR1 MDHEN and CDR2 SYDVKM. This CDR3 has 14 amino acids. The ends lost 8 bases at V and 4 bases at J; junction bases unmatched: 6. This CDR3 reads CASYTGQGYNEQFF. CDR3 in DNA: TGTGCCAGCTACACGGGACAGGGTTACAATGAGCAGTTCTTC.

The chain couples TRBV9 to TRBJ1-2; 7 bases match TRBD1. This CDR3 is built from 15 residues. Losses at the gene ends were 6 bases for V and 8 bases for J; bases not matched to a gene: 16. The germline CDR1 and CDR2 sequences are SGDLS and YYNGEE. The CDR3 DNA sequence: TGTGCCAGCACTGAGGCTGGCAGGGGGACGGGGGGCTACACCTTC. Its translation: CASTEAGRGTGGYTF.

The rearrangement links TRBV9 to TRBJ2-7; no reliable D call. V lost 4 bases and J 2 bases, leaving 13 bases between the germline ends. The CDR3 has 14 amino acids. Germline V lookup: CDR1 SGDLS, CDR2 YYNGEE. The CDR3 region is CASSSDLLPYEQYF. CDR3 nucleotides: TGTGCCAGCAGCTCAGATCTGTTACCCTACGAGCAGTACTTC.

The J gene is TRBJ1-5, the V gene TRBV6-1, with 7 bases lining up with TRBD1. Germline trimming cut 6 bases from V and 5 bases from J; bases unmatched to any gene: 10. Germline lookup yields CDR1 MNHNS and CDR2 SASEGT. CDR3 length equals 15 residues. The CDR3 spells CASRPGQQVYQPQHF. The CDR3 DNA reads as TGTGCCAGCAGGCCGGGACAGCAAGTCTATCAGCCCCAGCATTTT.

This rearrangement joins TRBV6-5 to TRBJ1-2; tentatively, D is TRBD1 (5 bases). V was shortened by 8 bases and J by 3 bases, with 19 bases between the two germline ends. Germline V gene sequence: CDR1 MNHEY, CDR2 SVGAGI. The CDR3 has 15 amino acids. CDR3 DNA sequence: TGTGCCAGCCGAAGCCTCGCGGGGGGGGACTATGGCTACACCTTC. The encoded protein is CASRSLAGGDYGYTF.

The chain has TRBV2 and TRBJ1-1; D is undetermined. The length of the CDR3 is 15 residues. V was cut by 2 bases and J by 4 bases, with 14 bases left in between. Germline lookup yields CDR1 SNHLY and CDR2 FYNNEI. Here the CDR3 DNA reads TGTGCCAGCAGTGAAAGGCAGGTCGGACTCACTGAAGCTTTCTTT. It is translated as CASSERQVGLTEAFF.

The rearrangement links TRBV5-5 to TRBJ1-5, with D possibly being TRBD1 (5 bases). V was trimmed by 5 bases and J by 3 bases, leaving 12 bases between them. Germline loops: CDR1 SGHKS, CDR2 YYEKEE (reference sequence). The CDR3 runs 14 residues. Written as DNA, the CDR3 is TGTGCCAGCAGACAAGACAGTCCCAATCAGCCCCAGCATTTT. Its translation is CASRQDSPNQPQHF.

The rearrangement joins TRBV4-2 to TRBJ2-1, with D hard to call. The CDR3 has 15 residues. CDR1 and CDR2 from the germline V gene are LGHNA and YNFKEQ. V was cut by 0 bases and J by 1 base, with 7 bases left in between. CDR3 region: CASSQEGGSYNEQFF. The DNA for the CDR3 is TGTGCCAGCAGCCAAGAAGGCGGATCCTACAATGAGCAGTTCTTC.

This sequence joins TRBV2 and TRBJ2-2; 8 bases are a match to TRBD1. Per the germline V gene, CDR1 is SNHLY and CDR2 is FYNNEI. With 2 bases clipped from V and 5 bases from J, the junction kept 7 bases outside the gene matches. The CDR3 has 16 amino acids. CDR3 loop: CASSERGTGETGELFF. The DNA for the CDR3 is TGTGCCAGCAGTGAAAGGGGGACAGGAGAGACCGGGGAGCTGTTTTTT.

Of note for this clone: The same CDR3 can be traced to other DNA sequences in this sample. The rearrangement uses TRBV7-2 and TRBJ1-5; 7 bases match TRBD1. V lost 5 bases, J lost 3 bases, and 4 bases stayed unmatched. The CDR3 extends over 14 amino acids. Germline CDR1 and CDR2: SGHTA and FQGNSA. CDR3: CASSPGQANQPQHF. The CDR3, as DNA: TGTGCCAGCAGCCCTGGACAGGCCAATCAGCCCCAGCATTTT.

The chain uses TRBV5-1 and TRBJ1-5, with D maybe TRBD1 (6 bases). The CDR3 length is 16 residues. CDR1 is SGHRS, CDR2 YFSETQ, per germline. V lost 0 bases, J lost 2 bases, and 12 bases lay in between. The CDR3 sequence: CASSLGGGAGNQPQHF. The CDR3 DNA reads as TGCGCCAGCAGCTTGGGTGGGGGCGCGGGCAATCAGCCCCAGCATTTT.

The DNA for the CDR3 is TGTGCCAGCTCATCGACAGGGAGGGAGACCCAGTACTTC. Translating gives CASSSTGRETQYF. The V call is TRBV18, the J call TRBJ2-5; possible D gene TRBD1, 7 bases. Germline CDR1 and CDR2: KGHSH and LQKENI. The CDR3 consists of 13 residues. The V end lost 5 bases, the J end lost 5 bases, and 12 bases lay between the germline ends.

The chain recombines TRBV13 with TRBJ2-5, with no clear D. The CDR3 loop spans 15 amino acids. V shed 2 bases and J shed 1 base, with 11 bases lying between them. Germline V gene sequence: CDR1 PRHDT, CDR2 FYEKMQ (reference sequence). CDR3 sequence (DNA): TGTGCCAGCAGCTTATCTTACGGAGCCCAAGAGACCCAGTACTTC. This encodes CASSLSYGAQETQYF.

V is TRBV5-4 and J is TRBJ1-4, with 9 bases aligning to TRBD1. Looked up from germline, CDR1 is SGHNT and CDR2 is YYREEE (reference sequence). The CDR3 is 14 residues long. V lost 3 bases and J lost 8; bases outside the gene matches: 5. As DNA, the CDR3 is TGTGCCAGCAGCTCGACAGGGGGGAAGGAAAAACTGTTTTTT. Translation gives CASSSTGGKEKLFF.

The CDR3 coding sequence is TGCGCCAGCACCTATGGGGCGACTGGGGCCAACGTCCTGACTTTC. Translated, it gives CASTYGATGANVLTF. V gene TRBV5-1 combines with J gene TRBJ2-6; the D gene is possibly TRBD1 (5 bases). The CDR3 totals 15 residues. V dropped 6 bases and J dropped 2 bases, with 12 bases sitting between them. Germline assignment: CDR1 SGHRS and CDR2 YFSETQ.

The V and J genes are TRBV29-1 and TRBJ2-1, with D uncertain. CDR3 length: 11 residues. Germline CDR1 SQVTM, CDR2 ANQGSEA. The CDR3 reads CVVPVYNEQFF. The CDR3 DNA sequence: TGCGTCGTACCGGTCTACAATGAGCAGTTCTTC.

The gene calls are TRBV15 and TRBJ2-7; a weak D match, TRBD2 (6 bases). CDR3 length: 14 residues. The germline V and J ends were trimmed by 0 bases and 4 bases, with 10 bases remaining between them. From germline, CDR1 is LNHNV and CDR2 YYDKDF (reference sequence). The chain's CDR3 is CATSRDLEGYEQYF. In DNA form, the CDR3 reads TGTGCCACCAGCAGAGATTTGGAGGGGTACGAGCAGTACTTC. The full variable domain, completed using reference TRBV15 and TRBJ2-7, is DAMVIQNPRYQVTQFGKPVTLSCSQTLNHNVMYWYQQKSSQAPKLLFHYYDKDFNNEADTPDNFQSRRPNTSFCFLDIRSPGLGDTAMYLCATSRDLEGYEQYFGPGTRLTVT.

This clone showed up just a few times. The chain recombines TRBV5-4 with TRBJ1-3; D is possibly TRBD1 (6 bases). V was pared by 3 bases and J by 3 bases, with 22 bases between. CDR1 is SGHNT and CDR2 is YYREEE in the germline V gene (reference sequence). The CDR3 is 18 amino acids. This chain's CDR3 is CASSSRGTGSGLGNTIYF. For the CDR3, the DNA is TGTGCCAGCAGCTCAAGGGGGACCGGGTCCGGCCTTGGAAACACCATATATTTT.